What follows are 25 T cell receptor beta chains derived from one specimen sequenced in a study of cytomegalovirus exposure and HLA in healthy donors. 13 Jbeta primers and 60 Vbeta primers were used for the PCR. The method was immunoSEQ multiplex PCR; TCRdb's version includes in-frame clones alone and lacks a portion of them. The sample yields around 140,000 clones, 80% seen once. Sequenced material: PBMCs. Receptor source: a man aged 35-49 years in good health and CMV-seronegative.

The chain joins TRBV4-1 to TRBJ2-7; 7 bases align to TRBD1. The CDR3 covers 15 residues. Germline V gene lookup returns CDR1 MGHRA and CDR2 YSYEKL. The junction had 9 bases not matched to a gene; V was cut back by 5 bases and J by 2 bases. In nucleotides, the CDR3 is TGCGCCAGCAGCAAATCGACAGGGTCCCCCTACGAGCAGTACTTC. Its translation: CASSKSTGSPYEQYF.

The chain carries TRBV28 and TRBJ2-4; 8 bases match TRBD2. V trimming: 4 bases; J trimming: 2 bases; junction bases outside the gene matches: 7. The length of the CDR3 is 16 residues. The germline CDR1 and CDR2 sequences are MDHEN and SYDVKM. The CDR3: CASSSPGLEPKNIQYF. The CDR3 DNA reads TGTGCCAGCAGTTCCCCGGGACTAGAACCCAAAAACATTCAGTACTTC.

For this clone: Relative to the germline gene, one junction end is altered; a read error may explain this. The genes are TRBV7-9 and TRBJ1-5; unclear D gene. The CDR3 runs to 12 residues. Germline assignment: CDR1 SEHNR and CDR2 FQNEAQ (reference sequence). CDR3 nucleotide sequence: TGTTCCAGCAGCTTACTTTCCCAGCCCCAGCATTTT. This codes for CSSSLLSQPQHF.

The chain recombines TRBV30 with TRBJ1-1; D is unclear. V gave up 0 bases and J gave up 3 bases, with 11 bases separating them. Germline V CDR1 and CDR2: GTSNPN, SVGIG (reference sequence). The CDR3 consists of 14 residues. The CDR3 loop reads CAWSVLGPDTEAFF. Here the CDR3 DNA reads TGTGCCTGGAGTGTACTAGGGCCCGACACTGAAGCTTTCTTT.

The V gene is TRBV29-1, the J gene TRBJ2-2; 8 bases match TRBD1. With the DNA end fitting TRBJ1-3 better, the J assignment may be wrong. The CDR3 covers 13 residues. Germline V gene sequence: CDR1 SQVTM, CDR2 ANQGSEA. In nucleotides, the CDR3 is TGCAGCGTAGAGGACAGGGAAAGAAACACCATATATTTT. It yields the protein CSVEDRERNTIYF.

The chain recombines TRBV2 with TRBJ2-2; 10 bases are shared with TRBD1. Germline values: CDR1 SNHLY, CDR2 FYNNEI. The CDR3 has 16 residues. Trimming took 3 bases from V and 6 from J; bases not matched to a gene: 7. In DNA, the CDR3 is TGTGCCAGCAGTGAGAGGGGGGACAGGGGTGCCGGGGAGCTGTTTTTT. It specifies CASSERGDRGAGELFF.

The CDR3: CASSDSMKGAYNEQFF. CDR3 sequence (DNA): TGTGCCAGCAGTGACTCAATGAAGGGGGCCTACAATGAGCAGTTCTTC. The chain is built from TRBV6-4 and TRBJ2-1; possible D gene TRBD1, 6 bases. From germline, CDR1 is MRHNA and CDR2 SNTAGT. Trimming pared 0 bases from V and 2 bases from J, leaving 11 bases between. The CDR3 runs to 16 residues.

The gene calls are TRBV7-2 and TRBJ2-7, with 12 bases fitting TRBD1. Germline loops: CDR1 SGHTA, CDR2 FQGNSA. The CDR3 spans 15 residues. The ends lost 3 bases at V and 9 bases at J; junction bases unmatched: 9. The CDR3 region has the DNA TGTGCCAGCAGCTTCACCGGGACAGGGGGCATTGGGCAGTACTTC. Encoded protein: CASSFTGTGGIGQYF.

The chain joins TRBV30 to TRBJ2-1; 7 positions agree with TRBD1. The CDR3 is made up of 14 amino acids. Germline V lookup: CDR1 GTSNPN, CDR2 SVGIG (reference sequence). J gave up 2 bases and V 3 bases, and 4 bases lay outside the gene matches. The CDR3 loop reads CAWRVTGAYNEQFF. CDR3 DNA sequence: TGTGCCTGGAGGGTAACAGGGGCCTACAATGAGCAGTTCTTC. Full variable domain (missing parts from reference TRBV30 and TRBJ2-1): SQTIHQWPATLVQPVGSPLSLECTVEGTSNPNLYWYRQAAGRGLQLLFYSVGIGQISSEVPQNLSASRPQDRQFILSSKKLLLSDSGFYLCAWRVTGAYNEQFFGPGTRLTVL.

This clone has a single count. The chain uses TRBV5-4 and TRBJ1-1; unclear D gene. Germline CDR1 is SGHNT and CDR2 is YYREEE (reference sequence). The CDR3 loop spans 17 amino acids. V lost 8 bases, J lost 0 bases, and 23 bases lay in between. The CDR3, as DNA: TGTGCCAGTTTACCGGGAGTAAGAGCGGCGATGAACACTGAAGCTTTCTTT. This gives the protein CASLPGVRAAMNTEAFF. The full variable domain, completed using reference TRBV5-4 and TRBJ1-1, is ETGVTQSPTHLIKTRGQQVTLRCSSQSGHNTVSWYQQALGQGPQFIFQYYREEENGRGNFPPRFSGLQFPNYSSELNVNALELDDSALYLCASLPGVRAAMNTEAFFGQGTRLTVV.

CDR3 amino acids: CVTSGFPSNQPQHF. The CDR3 nucleotides read TGTGTCACCAGCGGGTTCCCCAGCAATCAGCCCCAGCATTTT. The chain recombines TRBV6-6 with TRBJ1-5; no clear D gene. The CDR3 is made up of 14 amino acids. CDR1 and CDR2 (germline): MNHNY, SVGAGI (reference sequence).

CDR3 DNA sequence: TGTGCCAGCAGCCCTGGGACAGCCACCGGGGAGCTGTTTTTT. As protein: CASSPGTATGELFF. This rearrangement joins TRBV7-9 to TRBJ2-2, with 7 positions matching TRBD1. The CDR3 has 14 amino acids. Trimming took 5 bases from V and 4 from J; bases not matched to a gene: 4. Germline assignment: CDR1 SEHNR and CDR2 FQNEAQ (reference sequence).

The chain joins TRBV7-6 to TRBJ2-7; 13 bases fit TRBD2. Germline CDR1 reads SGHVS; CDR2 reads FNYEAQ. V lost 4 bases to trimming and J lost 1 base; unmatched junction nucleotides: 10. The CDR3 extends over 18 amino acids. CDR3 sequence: CASSSMTSGGPISYEQYF. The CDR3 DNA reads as TGTGCCAGCAGCTCTATGACTAGCGGGGGGCCAATTTCCTACGAGCAGTACTTC. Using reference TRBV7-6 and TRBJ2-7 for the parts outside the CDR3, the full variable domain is GAGVSQSPRYKVTKRGQDVALRCDPISGHVSLYWYRQALGQGPEFLTYFNYEAQQDKSGLPNDRFSAERPEGSISTLTIQRTEQRDSAMYRCASSSMTSGGPISYEQYFGPGTRLTVT.

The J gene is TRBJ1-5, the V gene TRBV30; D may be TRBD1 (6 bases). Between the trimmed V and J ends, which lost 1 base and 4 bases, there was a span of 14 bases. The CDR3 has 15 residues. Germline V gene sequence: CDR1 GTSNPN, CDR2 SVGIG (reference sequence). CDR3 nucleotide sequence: TGTGCCTGGAGTGCCTATATACAGGGAAATCAGCCCCAGCATTTT. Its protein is CAWSAYIQGNQPQHF.

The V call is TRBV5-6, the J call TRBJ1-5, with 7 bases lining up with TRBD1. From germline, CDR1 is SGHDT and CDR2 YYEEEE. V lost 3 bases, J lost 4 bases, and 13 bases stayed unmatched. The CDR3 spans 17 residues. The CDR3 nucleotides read TGTGCCAGCAGCTCAAAGGGGGCAGGGGGATATAATCAGCCCCAGCATTTT. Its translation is CASSSKGAGGYNQPQHF.

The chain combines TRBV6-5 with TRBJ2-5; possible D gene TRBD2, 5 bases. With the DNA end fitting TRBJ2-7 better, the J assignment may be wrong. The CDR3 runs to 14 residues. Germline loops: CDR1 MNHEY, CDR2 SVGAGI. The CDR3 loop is CASSARLTTYEQYF. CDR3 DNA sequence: TGTGCCAGCAGTGCCCGTCTGACTACCTACGAGCAGTACTTC.

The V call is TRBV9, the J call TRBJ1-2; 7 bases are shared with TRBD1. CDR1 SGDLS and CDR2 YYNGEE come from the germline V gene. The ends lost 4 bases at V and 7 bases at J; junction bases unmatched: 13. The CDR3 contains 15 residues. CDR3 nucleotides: TGTGCCAGCAGCCCCGTAGGCAGGGGGTCGGTTGGCTACACCTTC. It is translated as CASSPVGRGSVGYTF.

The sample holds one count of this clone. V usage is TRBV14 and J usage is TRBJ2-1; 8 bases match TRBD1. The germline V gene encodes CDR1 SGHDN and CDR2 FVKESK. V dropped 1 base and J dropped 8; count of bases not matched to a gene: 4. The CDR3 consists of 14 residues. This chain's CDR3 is CASSQGTGTHEQFF. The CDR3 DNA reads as TGTGCCAGCAGCCAAGGGACAGGGACCCATGAGCAGTTCTTC.

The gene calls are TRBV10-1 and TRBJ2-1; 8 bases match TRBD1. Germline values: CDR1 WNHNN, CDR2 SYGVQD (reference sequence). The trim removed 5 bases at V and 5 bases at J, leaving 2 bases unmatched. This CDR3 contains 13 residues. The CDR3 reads CASSLDRDNEQFF. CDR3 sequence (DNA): TGCGCCAGCAGTCTGGACAGGGACAATGAGCAGTTCTTC.

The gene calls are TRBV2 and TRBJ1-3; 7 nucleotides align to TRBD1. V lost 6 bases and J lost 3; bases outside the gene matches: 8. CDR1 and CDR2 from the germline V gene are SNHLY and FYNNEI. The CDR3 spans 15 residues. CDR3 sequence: CASRTDGTVGNTIYF. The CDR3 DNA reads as TGTGCCAGCAGAACCGACGGGACAGTTGGAAACACCATATATTTT.

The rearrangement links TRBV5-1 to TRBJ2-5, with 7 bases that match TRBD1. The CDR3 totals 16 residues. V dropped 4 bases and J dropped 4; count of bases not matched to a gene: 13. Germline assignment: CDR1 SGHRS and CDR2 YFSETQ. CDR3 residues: CASSPGGLNRGETQYF. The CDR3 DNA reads TGCGCCAGCAGCCCTGGAGGTCTGAACAGGGGAGAGACCCAGTACTTC.

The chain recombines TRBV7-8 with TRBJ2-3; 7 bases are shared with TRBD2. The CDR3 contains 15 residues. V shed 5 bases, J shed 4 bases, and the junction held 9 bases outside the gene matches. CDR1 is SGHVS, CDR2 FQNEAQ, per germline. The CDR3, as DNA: TGTGCCAGCAGCGAATACGTAGCGGGCGCAGATACGCAGTATTTT. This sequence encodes CASSEYVAGADTQYF.

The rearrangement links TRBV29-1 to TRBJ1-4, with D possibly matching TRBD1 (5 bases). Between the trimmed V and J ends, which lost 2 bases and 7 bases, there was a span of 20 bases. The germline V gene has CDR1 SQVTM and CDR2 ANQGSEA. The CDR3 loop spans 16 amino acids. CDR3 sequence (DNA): TGCAGCGTTGAAACCGGGGCGGGGGTAAGGGGTGAAAAACTGTTTTTT. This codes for CSVETGAGVRGEKLFF.

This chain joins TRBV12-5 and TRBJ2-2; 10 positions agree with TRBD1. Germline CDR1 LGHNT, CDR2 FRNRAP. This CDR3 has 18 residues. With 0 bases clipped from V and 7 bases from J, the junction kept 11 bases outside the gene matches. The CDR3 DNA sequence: TGTGCTAGTGGTTTGGTACAGGGGGGACAGGGGCAGAGCGGGGAGCTGTTTTTT. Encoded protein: CASGLVQGGQGQSGELFF.

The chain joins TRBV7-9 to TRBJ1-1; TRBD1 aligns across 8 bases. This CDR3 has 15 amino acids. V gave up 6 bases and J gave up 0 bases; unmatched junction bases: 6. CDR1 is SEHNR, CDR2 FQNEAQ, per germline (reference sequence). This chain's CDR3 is CASRSDRGMNTEAFF. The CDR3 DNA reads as TGTGCCAGCAGGAGCGACAGGGGTATGAACACTGAAGCTTTCTTT.